The clone carrying this T cell receptor (beta chain) has more than one count but fewer than ten. Its target is not known. These data are taken from a study of early T cells in non-severe SARS-CoV-2 infection. Study summary: Sequencing of bulk RNA from unsorted whole blood was done, without chain pairing. Study-level findings and limits: Sequences matched to VDJdb favored anti-spike CD8 responses, while private and CD4 specificities were missed.

V gave up 2 bases and J gave up 4 bases; unmatched junction bases: 12. The germline CDR1 and CDR2 sequences are SNHLY and FYNNEI. The CDR3 loop spans 17 amino acids. As part of library construction, unique molecular identifiers were attached to individual cDNA molecules. Each CDR3 protein is one row after TCRdb ran MiXCR on the 5' RACE reads. The repertoire holds roughly 54,000 distinct CDR3 sequences, with roughly an eighth as singletons. The TCR originated in an adult who was a healthcare worker with PCR-confirmed SARS-CoV-2 infection or an uninfected control (not recorded which). This sequence joins TRBV2 and TRBJ2-7; TRBD2 aligns across 9 bases. Material: whole blood. The DNA for the CDR3 is TGTGCCAGCAGTGAAAGGGCTAGCGGGACCCTCGGATACGAGCAGTACTTC. This gives the protein CASSERASGTLGYEQYF.